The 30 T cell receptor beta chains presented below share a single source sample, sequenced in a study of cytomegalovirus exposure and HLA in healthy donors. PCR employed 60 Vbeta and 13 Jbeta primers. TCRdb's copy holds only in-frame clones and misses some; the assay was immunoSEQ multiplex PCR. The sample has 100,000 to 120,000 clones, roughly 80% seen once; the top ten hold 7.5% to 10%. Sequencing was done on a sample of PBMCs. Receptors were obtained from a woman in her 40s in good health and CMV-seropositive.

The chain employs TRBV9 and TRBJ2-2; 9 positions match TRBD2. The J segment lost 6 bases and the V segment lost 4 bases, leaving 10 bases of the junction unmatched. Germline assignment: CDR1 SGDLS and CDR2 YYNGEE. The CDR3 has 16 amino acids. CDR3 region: CASSPRTSAGPGELFF. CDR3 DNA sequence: TGTGCCAGCAGCCCCCGGACTAGCGCGGGTCCCGGGGAGCTGTTTTTT.

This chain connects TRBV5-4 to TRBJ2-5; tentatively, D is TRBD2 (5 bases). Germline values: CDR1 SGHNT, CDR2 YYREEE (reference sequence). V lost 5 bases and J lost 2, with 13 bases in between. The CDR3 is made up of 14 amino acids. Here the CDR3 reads CASSVPTGQETQYF. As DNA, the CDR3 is TGTGCCAGCAGTGTACCCACGGGGCAAGAGACCCAGTACTTC.

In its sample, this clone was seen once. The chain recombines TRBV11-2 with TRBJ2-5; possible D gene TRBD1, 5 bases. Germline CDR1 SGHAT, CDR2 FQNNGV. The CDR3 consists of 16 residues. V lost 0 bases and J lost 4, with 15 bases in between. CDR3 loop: CASSLDLGQGGETQYF. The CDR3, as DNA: TGTGCCAGCAGCTTAGATCTGGGCCAGGGCGGAGAGACCCAGTACTTC.

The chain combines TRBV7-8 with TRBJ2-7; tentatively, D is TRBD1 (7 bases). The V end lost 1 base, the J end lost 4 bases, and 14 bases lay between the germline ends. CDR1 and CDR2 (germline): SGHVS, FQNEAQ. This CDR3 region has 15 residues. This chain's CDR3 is CASSLEGGGGYEQYF. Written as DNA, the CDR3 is TGTGCCAGCAGCTTAGAAGGAGGGGGCGGATACGAGCAGTACTTC.

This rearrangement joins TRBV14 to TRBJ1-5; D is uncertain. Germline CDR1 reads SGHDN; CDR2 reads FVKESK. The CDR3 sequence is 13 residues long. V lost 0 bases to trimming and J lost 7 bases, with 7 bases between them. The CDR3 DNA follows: TGTGCCAGCAGCCAAGATTCGGTCCAGCCCCAGCATTTT. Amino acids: CASSQDSVQPQHF. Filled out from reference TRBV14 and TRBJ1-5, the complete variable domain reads EAGVTQFPSHSVIEKGQTVTLRCDPISGHDNLYWYRRVMGKEIKFLLHFVKESKQDESGMPNNRFLAERTGGTYSTLKVQPAELEDSGVYFCASSQDSVQPQHFGDGTRLSIL.

The CDR3 region is CASSQSGGNEKLFF. The CDR3 region has the DNA TGCGCCAGCAGCCAAAGCGGGGGGAATGAAAAACTGTTTTTT. The V call is TRBV4-3, the J call TRBJ1-4; TRBD1 might be the D (5 bases). V lost 2 bases, J lost 5 bases, and 9 bases lay in between. This CDR3 contains 14 residues. In germline, CDR1 is LGHNA, CDR2 YSLEER.

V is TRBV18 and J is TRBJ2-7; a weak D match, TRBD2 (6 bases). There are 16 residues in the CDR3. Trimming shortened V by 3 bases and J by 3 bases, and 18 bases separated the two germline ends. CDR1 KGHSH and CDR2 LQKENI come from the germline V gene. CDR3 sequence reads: CASSPLGGDGSYEQYF. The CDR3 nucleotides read TGTGCCAGCTCACCCCTCGGAGGGGACGGAAGCTACGAGCAGTACTTC.

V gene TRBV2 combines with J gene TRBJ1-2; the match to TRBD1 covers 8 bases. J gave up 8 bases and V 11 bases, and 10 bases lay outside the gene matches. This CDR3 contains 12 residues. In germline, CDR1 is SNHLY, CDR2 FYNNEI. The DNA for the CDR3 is TGTGCCGGACAGGACAGGGCCTACGGCTACACCTTC. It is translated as CAGQDRAYGYTF.

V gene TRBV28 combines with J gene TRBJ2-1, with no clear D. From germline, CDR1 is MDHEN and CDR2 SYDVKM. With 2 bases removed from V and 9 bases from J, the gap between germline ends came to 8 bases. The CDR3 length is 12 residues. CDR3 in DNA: TGTGCCAGCAGTTTAGTTTCCAGTGAGCAGTTCTTC. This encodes CASSLVSSEQFF. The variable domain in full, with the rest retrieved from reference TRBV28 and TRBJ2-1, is DVKVTQSSRYLVKRTGEKVFLECVQDMDHENMFWYRQDPGLGLRLIYFSYDVKMKEKGDIPEGYSVSREKKERFSLILESASTNQTSMYLCASSLVSSEQFFGPGTRLTVL.

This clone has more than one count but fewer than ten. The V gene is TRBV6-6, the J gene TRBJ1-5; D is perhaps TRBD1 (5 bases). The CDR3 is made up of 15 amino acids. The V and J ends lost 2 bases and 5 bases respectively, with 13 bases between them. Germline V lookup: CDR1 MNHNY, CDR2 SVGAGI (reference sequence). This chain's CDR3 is CASSYKGRVDQPQHF. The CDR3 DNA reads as TGTGCCAGCAGTTACAAAGGCAGGGTGGATCAGCCCCAGCATTTT.

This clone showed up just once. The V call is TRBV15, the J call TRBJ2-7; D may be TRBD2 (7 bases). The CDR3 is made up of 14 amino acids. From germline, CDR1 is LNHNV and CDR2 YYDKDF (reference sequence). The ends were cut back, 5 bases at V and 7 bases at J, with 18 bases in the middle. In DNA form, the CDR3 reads TGTGCCACCAGCGTCGGGGGGCAGCAGATTGAGCAGTACTTC. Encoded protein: CATSVGGQQIEQYF. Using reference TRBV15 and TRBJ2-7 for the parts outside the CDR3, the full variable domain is DAMVIQNPRYQVTQFGKPVTLSCSQTLNHNVMYWYQQKSSQAPKLLFHYYDKDFNNEADTPDNFQSRRPNTSFCFLDIRSPGLGDTAMYLCATSVGGQQIEQYFGPGTRLTVT.

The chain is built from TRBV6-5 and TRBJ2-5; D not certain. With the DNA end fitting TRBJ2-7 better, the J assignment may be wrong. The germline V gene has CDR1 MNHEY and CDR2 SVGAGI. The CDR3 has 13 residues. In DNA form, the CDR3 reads TGTGCCAGCAGTTACCACCTGGACTACGAGCAGTACTTC. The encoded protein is CASSYHLDYEQYF.

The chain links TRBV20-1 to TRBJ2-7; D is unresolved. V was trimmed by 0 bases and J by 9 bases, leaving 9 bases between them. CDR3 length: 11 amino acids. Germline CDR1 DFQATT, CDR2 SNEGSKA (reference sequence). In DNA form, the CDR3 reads TGCAGTGCTAGAGAACTTGATAGGCAGTACTTC. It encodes CSARELDRQYF.

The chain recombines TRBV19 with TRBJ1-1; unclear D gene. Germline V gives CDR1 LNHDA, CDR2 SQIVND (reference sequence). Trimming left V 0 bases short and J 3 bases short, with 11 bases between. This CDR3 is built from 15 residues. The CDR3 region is CASSIDSGRDTEAFF. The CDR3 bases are TGTGCCAGTAGTATAGATTCGGGGAGGGACACTGAAGCTTTCTTT.

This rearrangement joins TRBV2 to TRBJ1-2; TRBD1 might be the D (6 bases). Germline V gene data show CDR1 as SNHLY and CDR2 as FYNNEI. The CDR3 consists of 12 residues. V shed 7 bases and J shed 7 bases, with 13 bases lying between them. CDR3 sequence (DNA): TGTGCCAGCATTACAGGGTTCCTTGGCTACACCTTC. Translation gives CASITGFLGYTF.

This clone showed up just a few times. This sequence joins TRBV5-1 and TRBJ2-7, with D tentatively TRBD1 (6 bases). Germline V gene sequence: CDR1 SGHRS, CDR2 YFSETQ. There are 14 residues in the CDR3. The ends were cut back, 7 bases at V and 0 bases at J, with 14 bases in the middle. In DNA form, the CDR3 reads TGCGCCAGCGGCCGGGACATACTCTCCTACGAGCAGTACTTC. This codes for CASGRDILSYEQYF.

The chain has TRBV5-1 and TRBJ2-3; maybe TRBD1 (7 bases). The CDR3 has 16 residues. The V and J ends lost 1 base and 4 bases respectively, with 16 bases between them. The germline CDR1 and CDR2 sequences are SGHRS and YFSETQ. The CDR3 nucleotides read TGCGCCAGCAGCTTGTTCCCCGCCAGGGGGGCAGATACGCAGTATTTT. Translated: CASSLFPARGADTQYF.

The DNA of the CDR3 is TGCGCCAGCAGCCAAAGGACTAGCGGGAGGGCTGGCAATGAGCAGTTCTTC. Protein product: CASSQRTSGRAGNEQFF. This chain uses TRBV4-1 with TRBJ2-1; 15 bases are a match to TRBD2. Germline CDR1 MGHRA, CDR2 YSYEKL. The CDR3 sequence is 17 residues long. J lost 6 bases, V lost 2 bases, and 5 bases had no gene match.

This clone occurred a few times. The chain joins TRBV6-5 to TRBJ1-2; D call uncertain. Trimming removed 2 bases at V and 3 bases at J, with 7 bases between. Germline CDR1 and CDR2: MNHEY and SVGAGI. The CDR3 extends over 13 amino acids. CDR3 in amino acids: CASSYNLHYGYTF. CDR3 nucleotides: TGTGCCAGCAGTTACAATCTTCACTATGGCTACACCTTC.

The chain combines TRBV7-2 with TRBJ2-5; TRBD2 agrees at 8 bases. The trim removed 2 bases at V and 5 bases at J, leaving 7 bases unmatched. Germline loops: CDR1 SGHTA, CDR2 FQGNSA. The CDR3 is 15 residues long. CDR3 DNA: TGTGCCAGCAGCTTAACCCGTCCGGGGGGGGAGACCCAGTACTTC. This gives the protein CASSLTRPGGETQYF.

The CDR3 nucleotides read TGTGCCAGCAGCTTGGGGCAGGGCGAACTGTTTTTT. Translated: CASSLGQGELFF. The rearrangement joins TRBV5-5 to TRBJ1-4; a possible D gene is TRBD1 (5 bases). Germline loops: CDR1 SGHKS, CDR2 YYEKEE (reference sequence). Trimming took 0 bases from V and 12 from J, leaving 9 bases between them. The CDR3 contains 12 residues.

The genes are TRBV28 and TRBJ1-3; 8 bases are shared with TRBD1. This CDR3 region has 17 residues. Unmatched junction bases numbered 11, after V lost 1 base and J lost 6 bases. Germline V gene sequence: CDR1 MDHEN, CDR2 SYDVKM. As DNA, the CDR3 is TGTGCCAGCAGTTTATCTACCTTCGGACAGGGAGAAAACACCATATATTTT. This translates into CASSLSTFGQGENTIYF.

CDR3 amino acids: CASTGQGAGYGYTF. CDR3 DNA: TGTGCCAGCACCGGACAGGGGGCTGGCTATGGCTACACCTTC. This chain joins TRBV5-4 and TRBJ1-2; 11 nucleotides match TRBD1. Germline V gene sequence: CDR1 SGHNT, CDR2 YYREEE (reference sequence). With 6 bases clipped from V and 4 bases from J, the junction kept 5 bases outside the gene matches. The CDR3 is made up of 14 amino acids.

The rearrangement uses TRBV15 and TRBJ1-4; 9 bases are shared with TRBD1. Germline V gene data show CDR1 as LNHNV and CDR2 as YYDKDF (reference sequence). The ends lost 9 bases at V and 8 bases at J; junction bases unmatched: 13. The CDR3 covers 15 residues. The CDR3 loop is CATQFRTGEREKLFF. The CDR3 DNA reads TGTGCCACTCAATTCCGGACAGGGGAGAGGGAAAAACTGTTTTTT.

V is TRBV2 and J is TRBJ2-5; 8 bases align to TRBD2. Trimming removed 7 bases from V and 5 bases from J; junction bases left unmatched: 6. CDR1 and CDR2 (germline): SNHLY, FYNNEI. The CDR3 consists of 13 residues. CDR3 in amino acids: CASTAGGWETQYF. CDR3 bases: TGTGCCAGCACCGCGGGGGGCTGGGAGACCCAGTACTTC.

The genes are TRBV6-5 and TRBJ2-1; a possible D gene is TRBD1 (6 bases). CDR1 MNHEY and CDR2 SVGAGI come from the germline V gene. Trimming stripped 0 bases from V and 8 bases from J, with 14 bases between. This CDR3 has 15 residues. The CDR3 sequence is CASSYSAWTAHEQFF. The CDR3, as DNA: TGTGCCAGCAGTTACTCGGCCTGGACAGCACATGAGCAGTTCTTC.

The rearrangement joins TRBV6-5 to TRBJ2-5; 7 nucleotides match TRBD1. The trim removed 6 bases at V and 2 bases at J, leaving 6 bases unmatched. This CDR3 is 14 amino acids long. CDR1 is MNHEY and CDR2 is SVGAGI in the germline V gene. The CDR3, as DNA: TGTGCCAGCAGCGTACAGGGGAATCAAGAGACCCAGTACTTC. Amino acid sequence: CASSVQGNQETQYF.

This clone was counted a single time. CDR3 sequence: CASSSQYRGTYEQYF. For the CDR3, the DNA is TGTGCCAGCAGCTCTCAATACAGGGGGACCTACGAGCAGTACTTC. The genes are TRBV13 and TRBJ2-7; 8 bases are a match to TRBD1. Germline values: CDR1 PRHDT, CDR2 FYEKMQ (reference sequence). V trimming: 4 bases; J trimming: 2 bases; junction bases outside the gene matches: 7. The CDR3 runs 15 residues.

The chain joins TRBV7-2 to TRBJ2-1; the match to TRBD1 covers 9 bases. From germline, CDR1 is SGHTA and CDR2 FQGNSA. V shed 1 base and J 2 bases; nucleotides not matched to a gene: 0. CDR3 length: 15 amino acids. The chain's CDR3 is CASSLGDRAYNEQFF. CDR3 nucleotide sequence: TGTGCCAGCAGCTTAGGGGACAGGGCCTACAATGAGCAGTTCTTC.

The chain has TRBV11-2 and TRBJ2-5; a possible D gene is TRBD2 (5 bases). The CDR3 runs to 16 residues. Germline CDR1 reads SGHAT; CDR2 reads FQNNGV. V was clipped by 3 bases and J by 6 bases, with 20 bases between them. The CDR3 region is CASSFSRGVTGKTQYF. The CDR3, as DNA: TGTGCCAGCAGCTTTTCTAGAGGCGTCACCGGGAAGACCCAGTACTTC.